A selection of T cell receptor beta chains follows, all from one sample in a study of T cell clonotyping in hematopoietic cell transplantation. TCRdb's table, derived via immunoSEQ multiplex PCR, lists solely in-frame clones and lacks some. This sample has several thousand clones, with approximately 87% found just once. The sequencing used PBMCs, collected 100 days after allogeneic stem cell transplant. The receptors derive from a male patient aged 45-60 years who had an allogeneic stem cell transplant from a related donor, so the T cells may come from the graft donor. Some clones in this sample may be carry-over from other donors' samples. Each CDR3 is given with its conserved first and last residue. Fields, in order: CDR3 DNA, CDR3 protein, J gene, V gene, clone size, D gene. A D gene is named only where the DNA matches it firmly. Expanded clones get a size class; other rows say once, few or many, or leave the size out.

TGCGCCAGCAGCTACGGACAGAACACCGGGGAGCTGTTTTTT,CASSYGQNTGELFF,TRBJ2-2,TRBV5-1,NA,NA
TGTGCCAGCAGCCAAAGCAGGGGGCCGCTTTACGAGCAGTACTTC,CASSQSRGPLYEQYF,TRBJ2-7,TRBV11-2,NA,TRBD1
TGCGCCAGCAGGGTTGCGGGACAGGTCAATCAGCCCCAGCATTTT,CASRVAGQVNQPQHF,TRBJ1-5,TRBV10-1,NA,TRBD1
TGTGCCAGCAGTTCCACCGGGTCAGAGACTAATGAAAAACTGTTTTTT,CASSSTGSETNEKLFF,TRBJ1-4,TRBV28,NA,NA
TGTGCCAGCAGTAGACTAGGGGGAGTGGGGGAGCAGTACTTC,CASSRLGGVGEQYF,TRBJ2-7,TRBV27,NA,NA
TGTGCCTGGAGTTATTCCTACGAGCAGTACTTC,CAWSYSYEQYF,TRBJ2-7,TRBV30,NA,NA
TGTGCCAGCAGCTTCAAAGGAAAGGCTTATGGCTACACCTTC,CASSFKGKAYGYTF,TRBJ1-2,TRBV5-4,NA,NA
TGTGCCAGTAGTATAGGAACAGGGACCGAGCAGTACTTC,CASSIGTGTEQYF,TRBJ2-7,TRBV19,NA,NA
TGTGCCAGCAGCGTAGGGAGGTCCGGGGCCAACGTCCTGACTTTC,CASSVGRSGANVLTF,TRBJ2-6,TRBV9,NA,NA
TGTGCCAGCACTGGGGGTGGGCGGGAAAAGCACTTC,CASTGGGREKHF,TRBJ2-7,TRBV25-1,NA,NA
TGCGCCAGCAGTAAGGAGGCGGGAGGGAATTACGAGCAGTACTTC,CASSKEAGGNYEQYF,TRBJ2-7,TRBV5-1,NA,TRBD2
TGTGCCGGATCCGACTCCTCGAACACTGAAGCTTTCTTT,CAGSDSSNTEAFF,TRBJ1-1,TRBV6-6,NA,NA
TGTGCCAGCAGAGACAGTACCTCCTACGAGCAGTACTTC,CASRDSTSYEQYF,TRBJ2-7,TRBV6-5,NA,NA
TGTGCCAGCACCCCGGGACCTAAGGATTACTCCTACGAGCAGTACTTC,CASTPGPKDYSYEQYF,TRBJ2-7,TRBV5-6,NA,NA
TGTGCCAGCAGCACCCGATTAACAGGGGTGGCAGATACGCAGTATTTT,CASSTRLTGVADTQYF,TRBJ2-3,TRBV11-2,once,TRBD1
TGTGCCAGCAGGTCTACAGGGGAACCCTCCTACGAGCAGTACTTC,CASRSTGEPSYEQYF,TRBJ2-7,TRBV28,NA,TRBD1
TGTGCCAGCAGCTTAGCGGAGGGGGGTCTGGGTAATTCACCCCTCCACTTT,CASSLAEGGLGNSPLHF,TRBJ1-6,TRBV11-3,few,NA
TGTGCCAGCAGCTTGGAGGGGGGGTCCTATGGCTACACCTTC,CASSLEGGSYGYTF,TRBJ1-2,TRBV5-6,NA,NA
TGCAGCACAGGGATGCCCACTGAAGCTTTCTTT,CSTGMPTEAFF,TRBJ1-1,TRBV20-1,NA,NA
TGTGCCAGCAGTTACTCGAACACAGGGATAGATCAGCCCCAGCATTTT,CASSYSNTGIDQPQHF,TRBJ1-5,TRBV6-6,medium-sized,NA
TGCGCCAGCAGCTTAATAGGGGCTGGGGCCAACGTCCTGACTTTC,CASSLIGAGANVLTF,TRBJ2-6,TRBV5-1,once,NA
TGTGCCAGCAGCCAAGACTACGAGCAGTACTTC,CASSQDYEQYF,TRBJ2-7,TRBV4-2,NA,NA
TGTGCCAGCGGACCGACTAGAGGAGGCTACGAGCAGTACTTC,CASGPTRGGYEQYF,TRBJ2-7,TRBV5-6,NA,NA